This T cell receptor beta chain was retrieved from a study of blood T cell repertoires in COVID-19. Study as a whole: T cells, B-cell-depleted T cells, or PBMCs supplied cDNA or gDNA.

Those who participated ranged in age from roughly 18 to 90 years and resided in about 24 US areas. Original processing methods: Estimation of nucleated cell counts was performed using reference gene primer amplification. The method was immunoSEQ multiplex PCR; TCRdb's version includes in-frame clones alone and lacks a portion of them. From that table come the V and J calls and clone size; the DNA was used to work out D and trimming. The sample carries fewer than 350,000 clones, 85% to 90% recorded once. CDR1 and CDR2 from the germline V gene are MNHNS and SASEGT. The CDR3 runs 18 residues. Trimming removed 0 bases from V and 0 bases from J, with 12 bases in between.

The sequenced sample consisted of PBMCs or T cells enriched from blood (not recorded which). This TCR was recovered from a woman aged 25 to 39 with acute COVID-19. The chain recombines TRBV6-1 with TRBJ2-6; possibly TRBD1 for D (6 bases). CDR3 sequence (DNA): TGTGCCAGCAGTGAAGCGTTGGGACAAAACTCTGGGGCCAACGTCCTGACTTTC. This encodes CASSEALGQNSGANVLTF.